The sequence of this T cell receptor (beta chain) was determined in a study of technical replicates of blood from several donors. The germline V gene has CDR1 SGHTA and CDR2 FQGNSA. The junction had 4 bases not matched to a gene; V was cut back by 0 bases and J by 4 bases. This CDR3 has 15 amino acids. Data came from immunoSEQ multiplex PCR; TCRdb stores just in-frame clones and leaves some out. The data hold fewer than 75,000 clones, with roughly 90% observed a single time. Sequenced material: PBMCs. The J gene is TRBJ2-7, the V gene TRBV7-2; 9 bases fit TRBD1. The clonotype originates from a human donor in good health. Some clones in this sample may be carry-over from other donors' samples. CDR3 in DNA: TGTGCCAGCAGCTTAGCACAGGGGGCGCAATACGAGCAGTACTTC. Its translation: CASSLAQGAQYEQYF.